This passage covers 27 T cell receptor beta chains from one sample sequenced in a study of T cells in localized non-small cell lung cancer. Assay used: immunoSEQ multiplex PCR; TCRdb lists only in-frame clones, some missing. Of fewer than 40,000 clones in the sample, around nine tenths are singletons; the top ten hold around 2.9%. This sample comprised peripheral blood, obtained before any cancer treatment. Receptor source: a female donor of 60 years or more with stage I lung adenocarcinoma.

Here the CDR3 reads CASSSYLAGGLTSTDTQYF. DNA for the CDR3: TGTGCCAGCAGCTCGTATCTAGCGGGAGGGTTAACTAGCACAGATACGCAGTATTTT. The chain is built from TRBV7-9 and TRBJ2-3, with 12 bases fitting TRBD2. Trimming took 4 bases from V and 0 from J; bases not matched to a gene: 11. The CDR3 contains 19 residues. The V gene's germline CDR1 is SEHNR and CDR2 FQNEAQ (reference sequence).

The chain carries TRBV6-5 and TRBJ2-1, with TRBD2 matching 11 bases. V lost 8 bases, J lost 6 bases, and 9 bases stayed unmatched. The CDR3 has 15 amino acids. Germline V gene sequence: CDR1 MNHEY, CDR2 SVGAGI. The CDR3 is CASSNLAGGSNEQFF. Here the CDR3 DNA reads TGTGCCAGCTCTAATCTAGCGGGAGGATCCAATGAGCAGTTCTTC.

In DNA form, the CDR3 reads TGTGCCAGCAGTTACGGACAGGGTGTTGAAAAACTGTTTTTT. This encodes CASSYGQGVEKLFF. This chain joins TRBV28 and TRBJ1-4, with TRBD1 identical over 8 bases. V was pared by 4 bases and J by 7 bases, with 5 bases of the junction left unmatched. The CDR3 length is 14 residues. The V gene's germline CDR1 is MDHEN and CDR2 SYDVKM.

V usage is TRBV5-8 and J usage is TRBJ1-1; unclear D gene. Per the germline V gene, CDR1 is SGHTS and CDR2 is YDEGEE. Deletions cut 0 bases from V and 0 bases from J, with 9 bases between. The CDR3 runs 15 residues. CDR3 in DNA: TGTGCCAGCAGCTTGGACCGAACCCTGAACACTGAAGCTTTCTTT. This codes for CASSLDRTLNTEAFF.

CDR3 sequence (DNA): TGTGCCAGCAGCTTAGCCTCTGGGGGGCCCTACGAGCAGTACTTC. It translates to CASSLASGGPYEQYF. The rearrangement uses TRBV11-2 and TRBJ2-7; D may correspond to TRBD1 or TRBD2 (6 bases each). Per the germline V gene, CDR1 is SGHAT and CDR2 is FQNNGV. The CDR3 is made up of 15 amino acids. V lost 1 base, J lost 2 bases, and 12 bases lay in between.

The chain employs TRBV4-3 and TRBJ2-1; D not resolved. Trimming pared 0 bases from V and 3 bases from J, leaving 6 bases between. Germline V gives CDR1 LGHNA, CDR2 YSLEER. This CDR3 has 14 residues. CDR3 in amino acids: CASSQESSYNEQFF. CDR3 nucleotide sequence: TGCGCCAGCAGCCAAGAATCAAGCTACAATGAGCAGTTCTTC.

The gene calls are TRBV11-3 and TRBJ2-1; no firm D call. The CDR3 has 13 residues. CDR1 SGHNT and CDR2 YENEEA come from the germline V gene. V shed 2 bases and J shed 4 bases, with 6 bases lying between them. CDR3 loop: CASSLNIYNEQFF. The CDR3, as DNA: TGTGCCAGCAGCTTAAACATATACAATGAGCAGTTCTTC.

V and J are TRBV5-6 and TRBJ2-2; maybe TRBD2 (6 bases). Trimming removed 6 bases at V and 5 bases at J, with 14 bases between. The CDR3 contains 14 residues. Germline loops: CDR1 SGHDT, CDR2 YYEEEE. The DNA for the CDR3 is TGTGCCAGCACTACCAGGGCGGGAACCGGGGAGCTGTTTTTT. Amino acid sequence: CASTTRAGTGELFF.

The chain couples TRBV5-1 to TRBJ2-2, with D unclear. CDR3 length: 17 residues. V lost 0 bases to trimming and J lost 0 bases, with 12 bases between them. Germline CDR1 reads SGHRS; CDR2 reads YFSETQ. The CDR3 is CASSLGGRSANTGELFF. The CDR3 DNA sequence: TGCGCCAGCAGCTTGGGGGGAAGGAGCGCGAACACCGGGGAGCTGTTTTTT.

The J gene is TRBJ1-3, the V gene TRBV4-3; no clear D. The CDR3 length is 19 residues. V shed 1 base and J shed 2 bases, with 21 bases lying between them. In germline, CDR1 is LGHNA, CDR2 YSLEER. Here the CDR3 DNA reads TGCGCCAGCAGCCAAGGAATCCAGTGGCGACGGACTCCTGGAAACACCATATATTTT. This translates into CASSQGIQWRRTPGNTIYF.

This clone has only one observation. The genes are TRBV4-3 and TRBJ1-1; possible D gene TRBD1, 5 bases. V lost 1 base, J lost 4 bases, and 13 bases lay in between. Germline V gene lookup returns CDR1 LGHNA and CDR2 YSLEER. CDR3 length equals 15 residues. The CDR3 nucleotides read TGCGCCAGCAGCCAAGCGGTCGGGGGTAGCACTGAAGCTTTCTTT. Its translation: CASSQAVGGSTEAFF.

The chain employs TRBV18 and TRBJ1-1, with D tentatively TRBD1 (5 bases). The germline V gene has CDR1 KGHSH and CDR2 LQKENI. Trimming removed 5 bases at V and 0 bases at J, with 10 bases between. This CDR3 contains 14 residues. The DNA for the CDR3 is TGTGCCAGCTCAACCAGGGCCATGAACACTGAAGCTTTCTTT. Translation: CASSTRAMNTEAFF. The variable domain in full, with the rest retrieved from reference TRBV18 and TRBJ1-1, is NAGVMQNPRHLVRRRGQEARLRCSPMKGHSHVYWYRQLPEEGLKFMVYLQKENIIDESGMPKERFSAEFPKEGPSILRIQQVVRGDSAAYFCASSTRAMNTEAFFGQGTRLTVV.

The chain has TRBV11-2 and TRBJ2-1, with 16 bases matching TRBD2. CDR3 length: 16 residues. From germline, CDR1 is SGHAT and CDR2 FQNNGV. V gave up 5 bases and J gave up 7 bases; unmatched junction bases: 5. The CDR3 nucleotides read TGTGCCAGCAGCCCGGGACTAGCGGGAGGGTGGAATGAGCAGTTCTTC. Its protein product is CASSPGLAGGWNEQFF.

V gene TRBV4-1 combines with J gene TRBJ1-2; 9 positions match TRBD1. The V and J ends lost 2 bases and 6 bases, in that order; junction bases with no gene match: 1. There are 13 residues in the CDR3. Looked up from germline, CDR1 is MGHRA and CDR2 is YSYEKL. The CDR3 coding sequence is TGCGCCAGCAGCCAATGGACAGGGGATGGCTACACCTTC. This encodes CASSQWTGDGYTF.

This chain joins TRBV29-1 and TRBJ1-4, with D perhaps TRBD1 (6 bases). V dropped 0 bases and J dropped 8 bases, with 10 bases sitting between them. From germline, CDR1 is SQVTM and CDR2 ANQGSEA. CDR3 length: 13 amino acids. CDR3 sequence (DNA): TGCAGCGTTGAAGATTCACAGGGAGAAAAACTGTTTTTT. It encodes CSVEDSQGEKLFF.

The chain is built from TRBV5-4 and TRBJ2-1; D possibly uses TRBD1 or TRBD2 (5 bases each). This CDR3 spans 15 amino acids. The germline V and J ends were trimmed by 4 bases and 10 bases, with 21 bases remaining between them. The germline V gene has CDR1 SGHNT and CDR2 YYREEE (reference sequence). The CDR3 DNA reads TGTGCCAGCAGCCCGCCGGGACCTCTCATGGGAGAGCAGTTCTTC. It codes for CASSPPGPLMGEQFF. Full variable domain (outside the CDR3, taken from reference TRBV5-4 and TRBJ2-1): ETGVTQSPTHLIKTRGQQVTLRCSSQSGHNTVSWYQQALGQGPQFIFQYYREEENGRGNFPPRFSGLQFPNYSSELNVNALELDDSALYLCASSPPGPLMGEQFFGPGTRLTVL.

This clone was counted a single time. This chain uses TRBV9 with TRBJ2-1; D may be TRBD1 or TRBD2 (6 bases each). This CDR3 has 14 residues. Between the trimmed V and J ends, which lost 0 bases and 7 bases, there was a span of 11 bases. Germline V CDR1 and CDR2: SGDLS, YYNGEE. The CDR3, as DNA: TGTGCCAGCAGCGTAGTGGGGGGCTCGAATGAGCAGTTCTTC. Translated, it gives CASSVVGGSNEQFF.

The chain carries TRBV28 and TRBJ1-4, with TRBD1 as a possible D gene (5 bases). V was cut by 7 bases and J by 7 bases, with 19 bases left in between. The CDR3 totals 15 residues. Germline V gives CDR1 MDHEN, CDR2 SYDVKM. Written as DNA, the CDR3 is TGTGCCAGCACCTCTCCCGTGGGGGAGGGTGAAAAACTGTTTTTT. Residues: CASTSPVGEGEKLFF.

This clone occurred once. The genes are TRBV4-3 and TRBJ2-5; D is tentatively TRBD1 or TRBD2 (5 bases each). This CDR3 spans 17 amino acids. Looked up from germline, CDR1 is LGHNA and CDR2 is YSLEER. V shed 1 base and J shed 13 bases, with 28 bases lying between them. The CDR3 sequence: CASSQAPAGTEGQIRYF. CDR3 DNA: TGCGCCAGCAGCCAAGCCCCGGCCGGGACCGAAGGCCAAATTCGGTACTTC.

This rearrangement joins TRBV2 to TRBJ1-5; D gene unclear. This CDR3 comprises 14 residues. Trimming removed 3 bases from V and 6 bases from J, with 12 bases in between. Germline V gives CDR1 SNHLY, CDR2 FYNNEI. The CDR3 DNA follows: TGTGCCAGCAGTGACGGGCAGCCGGGTCAGCCCCAGCATTTT. It is translated as CASSDGQPGQPQHF.

The chain links TRBV28 to TRBJ2-7; either TRBD1 or TRBD2 may supply D (5 bases each). CDR1 and CDR2 from the germline V gene are MDHEN and SYDVKM. The CDR3 has 13 residues. The germline V and J ends were trimmed by 6 bases and 2 bases, with 11 bases remaining between them. DNA for the CDR3: TGTGCCAGCAGCCCGGGGCTGACCTACGAGCAGTACTTC. Protein sequence: CASSPGLTYEQYF.

The table lists this clone with a count of one. The chain recombines TRBV30 with TRBJ2-5; TRBD2 might be the D (6 bases). Trimming took off 2 bases at V and 1 base at J, with 11 bases between the two ends. The CDR3 loop spans 14 amino acids. Germline V gene sequence: CDR1 GTSNPN, CDR2 SVGIG (reference sequence). This CDR3 reads CAWSMGGGQETQYF. The CDR3 nucleotides are TGTGCCTGGAGTATGGGGGGTGGCCAAGAGACCCAGTACTTC.

The table lists this clone with a few counts. V and J are TRBV28 and TRBJ2-5; D tentatively fits TRBD1 or TRBD2 (5 bases each). V lost 6 bases to trimming and J lost 1 base, with 18 bases between them. CDR1 and CDR2 (germline): MDHEN, SYDVKM. This CDR3 is built from 16 residues. CDR3: CASRPDRVAGQETQYF. The CDR3, as DNA: TGTGCCAGCAGACCAGACAGAGTGGCGGGCCAAGAGACCCAGTACTTC.

V gene TRBV5-5 combines with J gene TRBJ2-3; 11 positions match TRBD2. Germline values: CDR1 SGHKS, CDR2 YYEKEE (reference sequence). V dropped 5 bases and J dropped 5; count of bases not matched to a gene: 10. The CDR3 extends over 16 amino acids. The CDR3 bases are TGTGCCAGCAGTCCCCTAGCGGGAGGACCGGGAGATACGCAGTATTTT. It specifies CASSPLAGGPGDTQYF. Combining the CDR3 with reference TRBV5-5 and TRBJ2-3 gives the whole variable domain DAGVTQSPTHLIKTRGQQVTLRCSPISGHKSVSWYQQVLGQGPQFIFQYYEKEERGRGNFPDRFSARQFPNYSSELNVNALLLGDSALYLCASSPLAGGPGDTQYFGPGTRLTVL.

This CDR3 reads CAWTLGDSRSTDTQYF. CDR3 coding DNA: TGTGCCTGGACCCTTGGGGACAGTAGAAGCACAGATACGCAGTATTTT. The chain employs TRBV30 and TRBJ2-3, with TRBD1 matching 7 bases. The CDR3 runs 16 residues. Germline CDR1 is GTSNPN and CDR2 is SVGIG (reference sequence). V shed 4 bases and J 0 bases; nucleotides not matched to a gene: 10.

The chain has TRBV28 and TRBJ1-5; 7 bases are a match to TRBD1. Looked up from germline, CDR1 is MDHEN and CDR2 is SYDVKM. CDR3 size: 15 residues. The V segment lost 3 bases and the J segment 5 bases; nucleotides outside the gene matches: 7. CDR3 bases: TGTGCCAGCAGTTTCGAGGGACAGTCTCATCAGCCCCAGCATTTT. Protein sequence: CASSFEGQSHQPQHF.

CDR3 residues: CASSLGRVREIETQYF. CDR3 DNA sequence: TGTGCCAGCAGCTTAGGTCGCGTGCGGGAAATAGAGACCCAGTACTTC. The rearrangement links TRBV7-2 to TRBJ2-5; weak D call: TRBD2 (6 bases). There are 16 residues in the CDR3. V lost 1 base and J lost 4, with 16 bases in between. Germline loops: CDR1 SGHTA, CDR2 FQGNSA.